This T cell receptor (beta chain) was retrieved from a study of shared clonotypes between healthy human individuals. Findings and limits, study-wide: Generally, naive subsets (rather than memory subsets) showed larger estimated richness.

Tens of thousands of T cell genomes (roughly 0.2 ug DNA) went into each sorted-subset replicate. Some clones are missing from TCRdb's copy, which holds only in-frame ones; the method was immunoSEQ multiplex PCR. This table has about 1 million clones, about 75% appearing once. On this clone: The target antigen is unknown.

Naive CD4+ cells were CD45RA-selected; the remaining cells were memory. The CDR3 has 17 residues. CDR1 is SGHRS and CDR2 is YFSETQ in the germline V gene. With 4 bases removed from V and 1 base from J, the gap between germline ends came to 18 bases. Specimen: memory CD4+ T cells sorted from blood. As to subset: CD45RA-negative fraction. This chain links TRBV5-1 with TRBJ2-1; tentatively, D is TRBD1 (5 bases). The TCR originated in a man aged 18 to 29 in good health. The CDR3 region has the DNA TGCGCCAGCAGCCTTAGGTTCCGAAAGGGGTCCTACAATGAGCAGTTCTTC. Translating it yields CASSLRFRKGSYNEQFF.